Each of the 25 T cell receptor beta chains below was sequenced from the same sample in a study of T cells in localized non-small cell lung cancer. The protocol was immunoSEQ multiplex PCR, while the TCRdb copy is restricted to in-frame clones and leaves out a portion. The sample includes 9,500 to 15,000 clones, around 83% seen only once; the top ten take roughly 19%. The sample in question was peripheral blood, obtained before any cancer treatment. The receptor set was obtained from a male donor older than 55 with stage I lung adenocarcinoma.

CDR3 nucleotides: TGTGCCAGCAGCCCAGGGCCCAGCTCCTACAATGAGCAGTTCTTC. This codes for CASSPGPSSYNEQFF. The rearrangement uses TRBV11-2 and TRBJ2-1, with D perhaps matching TRBD1 (5 bases). Trimming pared 5 bases from V and 0 bases from J, leaving 11 bases between. This CDR3 spans 15 amino acids. Germline CDR1 SGHAT, CDR2 FQNNGV.

The rearrangement uses TRBV11-3 and TRBJ2-3, with a possible D match to TRBD1 (6 bases). V gave up 4 bases and J gave up 2 bases, with 10 bases separating them. CDR3 length: 14 amino acids. Looked up from germline, CDR1 is SGHNT and CDR2 is YENEEA. CDR3 bases: TGTGCCAGCAGCTCCCGACAGGCCACAGATACGCAGTATTTT. It is translated as CASSSRQATDTQYF.

The rearrangement uses TRBV5-1 and TRBJ2-7, with TRBD2 identical over 11 bases. The CDR3 extends over 15 amino acids. Trimming at V came to 3 bases and at J to 5 bases, leaving 7 bases not matched to a gene. Per germline, CDR1 SGHRS and CDR2 YFSETQ. The CDR3 here is CASSSTGTSGHEQYF. CDR3 bases: TGCGCCAGCAGCTCCACCGGGACTAGCGGCCACGAGCAGTACTTC.

As regards this clone: Sequence at one end of the junction differs from germline and may be a read error. The J gene is TRBJ1-2, the V gene TRBV10-3, with 7 bases lining up with TRBD1. The CDR3 contains 12 residues. Germline values: CDR1 ENHRY, CDR2 SYGVKD. In DNA form, the CDR3 reads TGTGCCATCAGTGAGCTTGACAGGGTTCTGGGTTTC. It encodes CAISELDRVLGF.

This chain connects TRBV27 to TRBJ2-7, with a tentative D call TRBD2 (5 bases). V was trimmed by 6 bases and J by 7 bases, leaving 16 bases between them. CDR1 is MNHEY, CDR2 SMNVEV, per germline (reference sequence). CDR3 length: 13 amino acids. The CDR3 DNA sequence: TGTGCCAGCAGGCGGGTAACCTATGGAGAGCAGTACTTC. It translates to CASRRVTYGEQYF.

The gene calls are TRBV5-1 and TRBJ1-6; D is uncertain. Germline V gene data show CDR1 as SGHRS and CDR2 as YFSETQ. The CDR3 is 16 amino acids. The V end was cut by 0 bases, the J end by 10 bases, with 17 bases between. The DNA for the CDR3 is TGCGCCAGCAGCTTGGCCTCGTCAATGGGTCGATCACCCCTCCACTTT. This codes for CASSLASSMGRSPLHF. The variable domain in full, with the rest retrieved from reference TRBV5-1 and TRBJ1-6, is KAGVTQTPRYLIKTRGQQVTLSCSPISGHRSVSWYQQTPGQGLQFLFEYFSETQRNKGNFPGRFSGRQFSNSRSEMNVSTLELGDSALYLCASSLASSMGRSPLHFGNGTRLTVT.

The genes are TRBV28 and TRBJ2-5; 11 nucleotides align to TRBD2. V lost 5 bases to trimming and J lost 6 bases; unmatched junction nucleotides: 11. This CDR3 has 16 amino acids. Germline V CDR1 and CDR2: MDHEN, SYDVKM. CDR3 sequence: CASSDSLAGDVKTQYF. The CDR3 nucleotides read TGTGCCAGCAGTGATTCACTAGCGGGAGACGTAAAGACCCAGTACTTC.

V and J are TRBV11-2 and TRBJ2-2; no reliable D call. Per germline, CDR1 SGHAT and CDR2 FQNNGV. The CDR3 extends over 14 amino acids. V was trimmed by 0 bases and J by 1 base, leaving 3 bases between them. CDR3 in amino acids: CASSLDWNTGELFF. The CDR3 coding sequence is TGTGCCAGCAGCTTAGATTGGAACACCGGGGAGCTGTTTTTT. Using reference TRBV11-2 and TRBJ2-2 for the parts outside the CDR3, the full variable domain is EAGVAQSPRYKIIEKRQSVAFWCNPISGHATLYWYQQILGQGPKLLIQFQNNGVVDDSQLPKDRFSAERLKGVDSTLKIQPAKLEDSAVYLCASSLDWNTGELFFGEGSRLTVL.

This clone was seen a single time. The chain carries TRBV10-3 and TRBJ2-7, with 9 bases matching TRBD1. V lost 4 bases, J lost 5 bases, and 3 bases stayed unmatched. This CDR3 contains 13 residues. From germline, CDR1 is ENHRY and CDR2 SYGVKD. The CDR3 loop is CAISGGQGNEQYF. CDR3 in DNA: TGTGCCATCAGTGGGGGACAGGGAAACGAGCAGTACTTC.

The chain is built from TRBV15 and TRBJ2-5; maybe TRBD1 (5 bases). Deletions cut 0 bases from V and 3 bases from J, with 11 bases between. CDR3 length equals 15 residues. CDR1 and CDR2 (germline): LNHNV, YYDKDF (reference sequence). The CDR3 bases are TGTGCCACCAGCAGAGATCAGGGCAGGGAAGAGACCCAGTACTTC. Residues: CATSRDQGREETQYF.

The J gene is TRBJ2-1, the V gene TRBV9; a possible D gene is TRBD2 (5 bases). Germline CDR1 is SGDLS and CDR2 is YYNGEE. The CDR3 is 14 residues long. The V gene lost 0 bases and the J gene lost 10 bases, with 14 bases spanning the gap. The CDR3 protein is CASSVGLASPEQFF. CDR3 sequence (DNA): TGTGCCAGCAGCGTAGGGCTAGCTTCCCCCGAGCAGTTCTTC.

The chain couples TRBV7-6 to TRBJ2-3, with a weak D call TRBD1 (5 bases). This CDR3 spans 13 amino acids. The germline gives CDR1 SGHVS, CDR2 FNYEAQ. With 0 bases removed from V and 5 bases from J, the gap between germline ends came to 6 bases. CDR3: CASSLAQGDTQYF. CDR3 nucleotides: TGTGCCAGCAGCTTAGCGCAGGGAGATACGCAGTATTTT.

In its sample, this clone was seen a few times. The chain couples TRBV5-4 to TRBJ2-3, with D possibly being TRBD1 or TRBD2 (6 bases each). V lost 4 bases and J 5 bases, leaving 14 bases between the germline ends. CDR1 and CDR2 (germline): SGHNT, YYREEE (reference sequence). This CDR3 has 14 residues. CDR3 sequence reads: CASSQRGPQDTQYF. In nucleotides, the CDR3 is TGTGCCAGCAGCCAACGGGGGCCGCAAGATACGCAGTATTTT.

J is TRBJ1-5 and V is TRBV2; no reliable D call. Germline CDR1 reads SNHLY; CDR2 reads FYNNEI. The CDR3 contains 14 residues. The V gene lost 4 bases and the J gene lost 4 bases, with 11 bases spanning the gap. The CDR3 sequence: CASSGNNLNQPQHF. The CDR3 coding sequence is TGTGCCAGCAGTGGCAACAACCTTAATCAGCCCCAGCATTTT.

The chain links TRBV5-1 to TRBJ2-3; perhaps TRBD1 as D (5 bases). V gave up 0 bases and J gave up 4 bases, with 9 bases separating them. Germline V CDR1 and CDR2: SGHRS, YFSETQ. This CDR3 comprises 14 residues. CDR3 DNA sequence: TGCGCCAGCAGCTTGGCTGCGACAGCAGATACGCAGTATTTT. It translates to CASSLAATADTQYF.

This clone was observed a few times. The chain recombines TRBV29-1 with TRBJ1-2; no clear D gene. The CDR3 runs 12 residues. The germline V and J ends were trimmed by 1 base and 6 bases, with 9 bases remaining between them. Germline values: CDR1 SQVTM, CDR2 ANQGSEA. This CDR3 is CSVEARINGYTF. The CDR3 coding sequence is TGCAGCGTTGAAGCTAGGATCAATGGCTACACCTTC.

J is TRBJ2-7 and V is TRBV7-2; tentatively, D is TRBD1 (9 bases). Trimming left V 3 bases short and J 5 bases short, with 17 bases between. This CDR3 is 15 amino acids long. Germline V gives CDR1 SGHTA, CDR2 FQGNSA. Written as DNA, the CDR3 is TGTGCCAGCAGCTTTAGCGGGACAGGGTCGAACGAGCAGTACTTC. As protein: CASSFSGTGSNEQYF. The variable domain in full, completed from reference TRBV7-2 and TRBJ2-7, reads GAGVSQSPSNKVTEKGKDVELRCDPISGHTALYWYRQSLGQGLEFLIYFQGNSAPDKSGLPSDRFSAERTGGSVSTLTIQRTQQEDSAVYLCASSFSGTGSNEQYFGPGTRLTVT.

The chain carries TRBV2 and TRBJ2-7; D may be TRBD1 or TRBD2 (5 bases each). V lost 6 bases and J lost 4, with 19 bases in between. CDR3 size: 15 residues. Germline CDR1 SNHLY, CDR2 FYNNEI. CDR3 loop: CASRLLPGRSYEQYF. CDR3 DNA sequence: TGTGCCAGCAGGCTCCTACCGGGACGGAGTTACGAGCAGTACTTC.

The V and J genes are TRBV11-2 and TRBJ2-3; maybe TRBD2 (6 bases). Germline CDR1 SGHAT, CDR2 FQNNGV. This CDR3 region has 15 residues. Between the trimmed V and J ends, which lost 0 bases and 14 bases, there was a span of 21 bases. The CDR3 loop reads CASSLDNGGPKGRYF. CDR3 nucleotide sequence: TGTGCCAGCAGCTTAGATAATGGAGGGCCAAAAGGTCGGTATTTT.

The chain joins TRBV5-5 to TRBJ1-1; no clear D. The length of the CDR3 is 13 residues. Trimming removed 0 bases at V and 7 bases at J, with 10 bases between. CDR1 is SGHKS, CDR2 YYEKEE, per germline (reference sequence). CDR3 nucleotides: TGTGCCAGCAGCTTGGGGCTTATCGGTGAAGCTTTCTTT. Its translation: CASSLGLIGEAFF.

The chain joins TRBV5-4 to TRBJ1-4, with D possibly being TRBD1 (5 bases). The CDR3 extends over 15 amino acids. Per germline, CDR1 SGHNT and CDR2 YYREEE (reference sequence). V gave up 1 base and J gave up 7 bases, with 14 bases separating them. CDR3 sequence: CASSLRGGAGEKLFF. CDR3 nucleotide sequence: TGTGCCAGCAGCTTGAGGGGTGGCGCGGGTGAAAAACTGTTTTTT.

This chain joins TRBV7-9 and TRBJ2-7; possible D gene TRBD2, 6 bases. Germline loops: CDR1 SEHNR, CDR2 FQNEAQ (reference sequence). The CDR3 contains 17 residues. V was trimmed by 10 bases and J by 4 bases, leaving 29 bases between them. CDR3 nucleotides: TGTGCCACCCCACCAGAGGCTAGCGAGAAGACCATTTACGAGCAGTACTTC. This encodes CATPPEASEKTIYEQYF.

The chain uses TRBV6-1 and TRBJ2-3; 7 nucleotides agree with TRBD1. The V segment lost 2 bases and the J segment 4 bases; nucleotides outside the gene matches: 3. This CDR3 region has 14 residues. Germline V CDR1 and CDR2: MNHNS, SASEGT. The CDR3 region is CASSEPGQADTQYF. Written as DNA, the CDR3 is TGTGCCAGCAGTGAACCCGGACAGGCAGATACGCAGTATTTT.

This clone was counted a single time. The chain combines TRBV2 with TRBJ1-1; D not resolved. The germline V gene has CDR1 SNHLY and CDR2 FYNNEI. Trimming took 2 bases from V and 4 from J, leaving 8 bases between them. The CDR3 is 13 residues long. The chain's CDR3 is CASSERAGTEAFF. The DNA for the CDR3 is TGTGCCAGCAGTGAAAGGGCAGGCACTGAAGCTTTCTTT.

The chain couples TRBV5-1 to TRBJ2-6; 13 bases align to TRBD2. The CDR3 has 17 residues. The V gene's germline CDR1 is SGHRS and CDR2 YFSETQ. V dropped 4 bases and J dropped 0; count of bases not matched to a gene: 1. CDR3 residues: CASSGTSGNSGANVLTF. The CDR3 coding sequence is TGCGCCAGCAGCGGGACTAGCGGGAACTCTGGGGCCAACGTCCTGACTTTC.